What follows are 26 T cell receptor beta chains derived from one specimen sequenced in a study of blood T cell repertoires in COVID-19. Repertoires were generated with immunoSEQ multiplex PCR, while TCRdb's copy carries only in-frame clones and drops some. The table includes approximately 210,000 clones, approximately 87% detected once. The sequenced material came from peripheral blood. The receptors derive from a woman in her 70s with active or convalescent COVID-19.

The CDR3: CAISDPRDRVGQPQHF. CDR3 sequence (DNA): TGTGCCATCAGTGATCCCCGGGACAGGGTAGGGCAGCCCCAGCATTTT. This chain uses TRBV10-3 with TRBJ1-5; 9 nucleotides agree with TRBD1. From germline, CDR1 is ENHRY and CDR2 SYGVKD. The CDR3 contains 16 residues. The trim removed 3 bases at V and 7 bases at J, leaving 10 bases unmatched.

The chain is built from TRBV30 and TRBJ2-1; 11 bases match TRBD2. The CDR3 has 16 amino acids. V shed 3 bases, J shed 7 bases, and the junction held 11 bases outside the gene matches. Germline values: CDR1 GTSNPN, CDR2 SVGIG (reference sequence). This CDR3 is CAWSLPTSGRGNEQFF. CDR3 sequence (DNA): TGTGCCTGGAGCCTACCCACTAGCGGGAGAGGAAATGAGCAGTTCTTC.

V gene TRBV7-9 combines with J gene TRBJ1-5; maybe TRBD1 (6 bases). Germline CDR1 is SEHNR and CDR2 is FQNEAQ (reference sequence). The CDR3 length is 15 residues. Trimming removed 5 bases from V and 5 bases from J, with 16 bases in between. As DNA, the CDR3 is TGTGCCAGCAGCCCACGGGGGGGCGCAGATCAGCCCCAGCATTTT. Protein: CASSPRGGADQPQHF.

The chain combines TRBV27 with TRBJ1-6; D call uncertain. Trimming stripped 6 bases from V and 4 bases from J, with 10 bases between. There are 14 residues in the CDR3. The germline gives CDR1 MNHEY, CDR2 SMNVEV (reference sequence). For the CDR3, the DNA is TGTGCCAGCAGCTATATCGCTTATAATTCACCCCTCCACTTT. Translated: CASSYIAYNSPLHF.

The chain joins TRBV4-3 to TRBJ2-2; 7 bases agree with TRBD1. The V and J ends lost 8 bases and 6 bases, in that order; junction bases with no gene match: 3. CDR3 length: 12 amino acids. Germline V CDR1 and CDR2: LGHNA, YSLEER. CDR3 region: CASGTAPGELFF. As DNA, the CDR3 is TGCGCCAGCGGGACAGCTCCCGGGGAGCTGTTTTTT.

The chain has TRBV12-5 and TRBJ1-6, with D perhaps TRBD1 (5 bases). Germline V gives CDR1 LGHNT, CDR2 FRNRAP. CDR3 length: 17 residues. V was clipped by 3 bases and J by 0 bases, with 12 bases between them. CDR3 nucleotides: TGTGCTAGTGGTTTCGGGACTCCCGTCTCCTATAATTCACCCCTCCACTTT. Amino acids: CASGFGTPVSYNSPLHF.

J is TRBJ1-1 and V is TRBV7-6, with unresolved D. The CDR3 extends over 13 amino acids. V lost 2 bases and J lost 2, with 6 bases in between. Germline-derived CDR1 and CDR2 are SGHVS and FNYEAQ. In DNA, the CDR3 is TGTGCCAGCAGCTTATCCCGTAACACTGAAGCTTTCTTT. Protein sequence: CASSLSRNTEAFF. The variable domain in full, completed from reference TRBV7-6 and TRBJ1-1, reads GAGVSQSPRYKVTKRGQDVALRCDPISGHVSLYWYRQALGQGPEFLTYFNYEAQQDKSGLPNDRFSAERPEGSISTLTIQRTEQRDSAMYRCASSLSRNTEAFFGQGTRLTVV.

V is TRBV6-1 and J is TRBJ1-3, with a tentative D call TRBD1 (6 bases). CDR1 and CDR2 from the germline V gene are MNHNS and SASEGT. This CDR3 is 15 amino acids long. Trimming took 3 bases from V and 4 from J, leaving 13 bases between them. The chain's CDR3 is CASSEQGQPGNTIYF. In nucleotides, the CDR3 is TGTGCCAGCAGTGAGCAGGGGCAGCCCGGAAACACCATATATTTT.

The chain recombines TRBV28 with TRBJ1-4; 8 nucleotides line up with TRBD1. CDR1 and CDR2 from the germline V gene are MDHEN and SYDVKM. This CDR3 has 14 amino acids. V lost 4 bases to trimming and J lost 8 bases; unmatched junction nucleotides: 6. This CDR3 is CASSSGGAIEKLFF. For the CDR3, the DNA is TGTGCCAGCAGTTCAGGGGGCGCGATCGAAAAACTGTTTTTT.

The sample holds one count of this clone. The chain recombines TRBV5-1 with TRBJ2-5; 8 positions match TRBD2. The CDR3 sequence is 14 residues long. V was pared by 3 bases and J by 5 bases, with 6 bases of the junction left unmatched. Germline V lookup: CDR1 SGHRS, CDR2 YFSETQ. The CDR3 spells CASSYGLASETQYF. The CDR3 coding sequence is TGCGCCAGCAGCTATGGACTAGCTTCGGAGACCCAGTACTTC.

V gene TRBV19 combines with J gene TRBJ1-2, with D unresolved. V was pared by 5 bases and J by 1 base, with 17 bases between. The V gene's germline CDR1 is LNHDA and CDR2 SQIVND (reference sequence). This CDR3 has 16 residues. The CDR3 sequence: CASSPTYRADNYGYTF. The CDR3, as DNA: TGTGCCAGTAGTCCCACTTACAGAGCCGATAACTATGGCTACACCTTC.

This chain joins TRBV5-1 and TRBJ1-4; D possibly corresponds to TRBD1 (5 bases). The germline CDR1 and CDR2 sequences are SGHRS and YFSETQ. The CDR3 is made up of 16 amino acids. With 0 bases removed from V and 4 bases from J, the gap between germline ends came to 13 bases. The CDR3 protein is CASSLARVGINEKLFF. The CDR3 DNA reads as TGCGCCAGCAGCTTGGCCAGGGTTGGTATTAATGAAAAACTGTTTTTT. The full variable domain, rest sourced from reference TRBV5-1 and TRBJ1-4, is KAGVTQTPRYLIKTRGQQVTLSCSPISGHRSVSWYQQTPGQGLQFLFEYFSETQRNKGNFPGRFSGRQFSNSRSEMNVSTLELGDSALYLCASSLARVGINEKLFFGSGTQLSVL.

J is TRBJ2-5 and V is TRBV4-1, with TRBD2 identical over 12 bases. CDR3 length equals 17 residues. Germline CDR1 is MGHRA and CDR2 is YSYEKL. After removal of 3 bases from V and 3 bases from J, the junction contained 8 bases not matched to a gene. The CDR3 reads CASSQDSTSGSKETQYF. CDR3 nucleotide sequence: TGCGCCAGCAGCCAGGATTCGACTAGCGGGAGTAAAGAGACCCAGTACTTC.

CDR3 DNA sequence: TGCGCCAGCAGCTTGGGGTGGGCCGTGGGACAGGGGTCCTACGAGCAGTACTTC. Translating it yields CASSLGWAVGQGSYEQYF. This chain uses TRBV5-1 with TRBJ2-7; 10 positions match TRBD1. This CDR3 has 18 residues. The V gene end was trimmed by 0 bases and the J gene end by 1 base; junction bases not matched to a gene: 10. Germline loops: CDR1 SGHRS, CDR2 YFSETQ.

The chain recombines TRBV7-9 with TRBJ2-3; no firm D call. Trimming pared 5 bases from V and 0 bases from J, leaving 9 bases between. The CDR3 runs 14 residues. The V gene's germline CDR1 is SEHNR and CDR2 FQNEAQ (reference sequence). The CDR3 sequence is CASSAPYSTDTQYF. The CDR3 nucleotides read TGTGCCAGCAGCGCACCCTATAGCACAGATACGCAGTATTTT.

This chain connects TRBV5-1 to TRBJ2-2; D might be TRBD1 (5 bases). Germline V gives CDR1 SGHRS, CDR2 YFSETQ. Trimming took 1 base from V and 5 from J, leaving 12 bases between them. The CDR3 runs 15 residues. The CDR3, as DNA: TGCGCCAGCAGCTTGCAGGGATATCTAACCGGGGAGCTGTTTTTT. As protein: CASSLQGYLTGELFF.

V usage is TRBV7-9 and J usage is TRBJ2-4; 10 nucleotides match TRBD2. J gave up 0 bases and V 1 base, and 3 bases lay outside the gene matches. The V gene's germline CDR1 is SEHNR and CDR2 FQNEAQ (reference sequence). The CDR3 has 17 residues. The CDR3 coding sequence is TGTGCCAGCAGCTTAGGTCGACTAGCGGGAGCCAAAAACATTCAGTACTTC. Translation gives CASSLGRLAGAKNIQYF.

V is TRBV19 and J is TRBJ1-1, with a weak D call TRBD1 (6 bases). The CDR3 contains 13 residues. Trimming took 6 bases from V and 4 from J, leaving 12 bases between them. In germline, CDR1 is LNHDA, CDR2 SQIVND (reference sequence). CDR3 nucleotides: TGTGCCAGTAGAGGGGGGGTTGGCACTGAAGCTTTCTTT. Amino acids: CASRGGVGTEAFF.

V and J are TRBV7-9 and TRBJ1-2, with D hard to call. V lost 5 bases and J lost 2, with 21 bases in between. This CDR3 has 17 residues. CDR1 is SEHNR and CDR2 is FQNEAQ in the germline V gene (reference sequence). The CDR3 coding sequence is TGTGCCAGCAGCCGGACTTTACCGGGGTTACCCAACTATGGCTACACCTTC. This encodes CASSRTLPGLPNYGYTF.

The V gene is TRBV10-3, the J gene TRBJ1-2; D not resolved. There are 13 residues in the CDR3. The germline V gene has CDR1 ENHRY and CDR2 SYGVKD. The germline V and J ends were trimmed by 4 bases and 8 bases, with 14 bases remaining between them. The CDR3 DNA follows: TGTGCCATCAGTGCGTCCCTTGAGAGCGGCTACACCTTC. Protein: CAISASLESGYTF.

CDR3 coding DNA: TGTGCCAGCAGCTCGCTCCGCGGTGGGGGGGTGAATGAGCAGTTCTTC. Its translation: CASSSLRGGGVNEQFF. The chain recombines TRBV11-2 with TRBJ2-1; TRBD2 matches 7 bases. The CDR3 is made up of 16 amino acids. V trimming: 4 bases; J trimming: 7 bases; junction bases outside the gene matches: 13. Per germline, CDR1 SGHAT and CDR2 FQNNGV.

The chain couples TRBV7-2 to TRBJ2-5; 7 bases line up with TRBD1. Germline-derived CDR1 and CDR2 are SGHTA and FQGNSA. Unmatched junction bases numbered 15, after V lost 5 bases and J lost 6 bases. The CDR3 has 16 amino acids. The CDR3 spells CASSPTGTVGWKTQYF. CDR3 in DNA: TGTGCCAGCAGCCCGACCGGGACAGTGGGGTGGAAGACCCAGTACTTC.

This clone was counted a single time. The chain joins TRBV27 to TRBJ2-6; no firm D call. Germline V gene sequence: CDR1 MNHEY, CDR2 SMNVEV (reference sequence). Deletions cut 4 bases from V and 2 bases from J, with 9 bases between. The CDR3 has 15 residues. The CDR3 spells CASSSELTGANVLTF. In DNA, the CDR3 is TGTGCCAGCAGTTCCGAGTTGACTGGGGCCAACGTCCTGACTTTC.

The chain joins TRBV30 to TRBJ1-2; D gene ambiguous. Germline lookup yields CDR1 GTSNPN and CDR2 SVGIG (reference sequence). The CDR3 is 11 amino acids. The V end was cut by 5 bases, the J end by 0 bases, with 4 bases between. The CDR3 loop is CAWSANYGYTF. CDR3 DNA: TGTGCCTGGTCCGCTAACTATGGCTACACCTTC. The full variable domain, with the rest looked up from reference TRBV30 and TRBJ1-2, is SQTIHQWPATLVQPVGSPLSLECTVEGTSNPNLYWYRQAAGRGLQLLFYSVGIGQISSEVPQNLSASRPQDRQFILSSKKLLLSDSGFYLCAWSANYGYTFGSGTRLTVV.

The V and J genes are TRBV18 and TRBJ1-3; 7 nucleotides agree with TRBD1. Trimming removed 6 bases from V and 0 bases from J; junction bases left unmatched: 5. Germline V gene lookup returns CDR1 KGHSH and CDR2 LQKENI. The CDR3 consists of 15 residues. The CDR3 loop reads CASSSGTASGNTIYF. The CDR3 DNA reads TGTGCCAGCTCCTCCGGGACAGCCTCTGGAAACACCATATATTTT.

V gene TRBV14 combines with J gene TRBJ2-3; D is possibly TRBD2 (5 bases). Trimming took off 0 bases at V and 2 bases at J, with 9 bases between the two ends. The CDR3 spans 15 residues. CDR1 is SGHDN, CDR2 FVKESK, per germline. This CDR3 reads CASSQDRGHTDTQYF. CDR3 DNA sequence: TGTGCCAGCAGCCAAGATCGCGGGCACACAGATACGCAGTATTTT.